The present entry profiles one TCR beta chain with its context. The record originates from a study of blood T cell repertoires in COVID-19. About the research overall: COVID-19 samples, acute and convalescent, were from the United States, Italy and Spain. The analysed material was cDNA or gDNA that came from T cells, B-cell-depleted T cells, or PBMCs.

Methods used by the authors: Reference gene primer amplification gave estimated nucleated cell counts. Generated by immunoSEQ multiplex PCR, the TCRdb table keeps only in-frame clones and is missing some. The V and J calls and the clone size are those of that table, but D and trimming were determined from the DNA. The data show tens of thousands of clones, with over 80% seen just once and 5.8% held by the top ten. Germline trimming cut 5 bases from V and 6 bases from J; bases unmatched to any gene: 14. Germline values: CDR1 SGHTA, CDR2 FQGNSA. CDR3 size: 16 residues. V and J are TRBV7-2 and TRBJ2-7; 9 bases are shared with TRBD1. Material for sequencing was peripheral blood. This sequence originates from a middle-aged man with active COVID-19. The DNA of the CDR3 is TGTGCCAGCAGCCCGGACAGGGGACGGCAGTTTTCCGAGCAGTACTTC. Translating gives CASSPDRGRQFSEQYF.